This T cell receptor beta chain was captured in a study of blood T cell repertoires in COVID-19. Study-wide context: There were acute and convalescent COVID-19 samples, and they came from the United States, Italy and Spain.

The ends were cut back, 6 bases at V and 2 bases at J, with 13 bases in the middle. Germline CDR1 is KGHSH and CDR2 is LQKENI. The CDR3 length is 14 residues. Authors' processing steps: Scientists estimated how many nucleated cells there were by amplifying reference gene primers. TCRdb's copy holds only in-frame clones and misses some; the assay was immunoSEQ multiplex PCR. That table gives V, J and clone size, and the DNA gave D and trimming. This sample yields 450,000 to 500,000 clones, of which less than 90% are seen a single time; 6.5% to 8.5% belongs to the top ten. Participants reported their clinical history, and cohort assignment relied on those reports. Symptom resolution, clearance, or two negative PCRs marked donors in Cohort 3 as recovered.

The genes are TRBV18 and TRBJ1-2; D not resolved. This receptor was identified in a woman aged 55-70 years who had recovered from COVID-19. Sequencing was carried out using PBMCs or T cells enriched from blood (not recorded which). The CDR3 sequence is CASSTSRSNYGYTF. In DNA form, the CDR3 reads TGTGCCAGCTCCACCTCGAGGAGCAACTATGGCTACACCTTC.